This T cell receptor beta chain was found in a study of shared clonotypes between healthy human individuals. Study-level findings and limits: Naive CD4 clonotypes were shared across a handful of donors at roughly 5.5%.

This clone showed up just once. The antigen is not known. This table comes from immunoSEQ multiplex PCR, and its TCRdb copy is limited to in-frame clones, with some not included. The table lists about a million clones, less than 85% of them singletons, with about 1.5% in the top ten. The ends lost 6 bases at V and 7 bases at J; junction bases unmatched: 14. Germline-derived CDR1 and CDR2 are SNHLY and FYNNEI. This CDR3 spans 16 amino acids. CD4+ cell separation produced CD45RA+ naive and CD45RA-negative memory subsets. The specimen sequenced was memory CD4+ T cells sorted from blood. As to subset: CD45RA-negative fraction. The TCR sequence derives from a man between 18 and 35 years old in good health. The V and J genes are TRBV2 and TRBJ1-2, with 10 bases fitting TRBD1. CDR3 protein: CASRDPLTGGLSGYTF. CDR3 sequence (DNA): TGTGCCAGCAGAGACCCTTTGACAGGGGGCTTGAGTGGCTACACCTTC. Supplemented by reference TRBV2 and TRBJ1-2, the full variable domain reads EPEVTQTPSHQVTQMGQEVILRCVPISNHLYFYWYRQILGQKVEFLVSFYNNEISEKSEIFDDQFSVERPDGSNFTLKIRSTKLEDSAMYFCASRDPLTGGLSGYTFGSGTRLTVV.